Below, 4 T cell receptor beta chains from the same sample are listed, as sequenced in a study of Ad26.COV2.S vaccination and SARS-CoV-2 variants. Treatment given: about 20 received Ad26.COV2.S at low or high dose, single or two shots; several received placebo; per-sample allocation not given. Day 63 after the first injection of vaccine or placebo was the sampling time. TCRdb keeps only in-frame clones here, not all; method: immunoSEQ multiplex PCR. Counted here are about 350,000 clones, around 88% occurring once; the ten biggest clones make up just under 5%. The sample was peripheral blood, taken in a trial of Ad26.COV2.S vaccine versus placebo. These receptors came from a person aged 18-60 years who received the Ad26.COV2.S COVID-19 vaccine or a placebo.

V is TRBV19 and J is TRBJ2-1, with D unclear. V dropped 2 bases and J dropped 1 base, with 9 bases sitting between them. The CDR3 runs 15 residues. Germline lookup yields CDR1 LNHDA and CDR2 SQIVND (reference sequence). CDR3 loop: CASSIQIPSYNEQFF. CDR3 coding DNA: TGTGCCAGTAGTATACAGATACCGTCCTACAATGAGCAGTTCTTC.

J is TRBJ1-3 and V is TRBV13, with a weak D call TRBD1 (5 bases). Germline CDR1 is PRHDT and CDR2 is FYEKMQ (reference sequence). There are 14 residues in the CDR3. The V end lost 6 bases, the J end lost 6 bases, and 15 bases lay between the germline ends. CDR3 bases: TGTGCCAGCAGGAGAGGGGAATTTGAAAACACCATATATTTT. This sequence encodes CASRRGEFENTIYF.

The V gene is TRBV20-1, the J gene TRBJ2-1; D is possibly TRBD2 (5 bases). Germline V CDR1 and CDR2: DFQATT, SNEGSKA (reference sequence). CDR3 length equals 11 residues. Trimming took off 6 bases at V and 7 bases at J, with 10 bases between the two ends. CDR3 in amino acids: CSAELGNEQFF. The CDR3 DNA sequence: TGCAGTGCGGAACTAGGAAATGAGCAGTTCTTC.

The rearrangement uses TRBV11-2 and TRBJ1-4, with 8 bases lining up with TRBD1. Germline-derived CDR1 and CDR2 are SGHAT and FQNNGV. The V and J ends lost 0 bases and 7 bases, in that order; junction bases with no gene match: 7. The CDR3 totals 16 residues. CDR3 amino acids: CASSLDLARGLEKLFF. The CDR3 DNA reads TGTGCCAGCAGCTTAGATCTTGCCAGGGGGCTTGAAAAACTGTTTTTT.